This is a list of T cell receptor beta chains from one sample in a study of blood T cell repertoires in COVID-19. Using immunoSEQ multiplex PCR, the repertoire was profiled, and TCRdb retains in-frame clones only, with some absent. The sample consists of 100,000 or so clones, more than 80% of them appearing once. Sequencing was performed on peripheral blood. Receptors originate from a woman aged 70-85 years with acute or convalescent COVID-19. The CDR3 runs from the conserved cysteine through the conserved F or W. D genes are given only for firm matches. Not every row has a clone size; where given, it reads once, few, many or a size class.

D gene | CDR3 length | clone size | J gene | V gene | CDR3 protein | CDR3 DNA
TRBD1 | 13 | - | TRBJ1-1 | TRBV6-5 | CASTDRGWTEAFF | TGTGCCAGCACCGACAGGGGTTGGACTGAAGCTTTCTTT
TRBD2 | 16 | - | TRBJ2-1 | TRBV27 | CASSSVGLAGANEQFF | TGTGCCAGCAGTTCCGTAGGGCTAGCGGGGGCCAATGAGCAGTTCTTC
TRBD1 | 14 | - | TRBJ1-2 | TRBV7-2 | CASSPGDRNYGYTF | TGTGCCAGCAGCCCCGGGGACAGGAACTATGGCTACACCTTC
- | 12 | few | TRBJ1-2 | TRBV6-5 | CASSTGNYGYTF | TGTGCCAGCAGTACCGGGAACTATGGCTACACCTTC
TRBD1 | 13 | - | TRBJ2-7 | TRBV19 | CASSATGGNEQYF | TGTGCCAGTAGTGCCACAGGGGGTAACGAGCAGTACTTC
- | 20 | - | TRBJ2-3 | TRBV9 | CASSVGGGSGVYSSTDTQYF | TGTGCCAGCAGCGTAGGAGGGGGAAGCGGGGTATATTCTAGCACAGATACGCAGTATTTT
- | 13 | once | TRBJ1-2 | TRBV18 | CASSPTERYGYTF | TGTGCCAGCTCACCGACAGAACGCTATGGCTACACCTTC
TRBD2 | 14 | - | TRBJ2-1 | TRBV6-1 | CASSERSSGGEQFF | TGTGCCAGCAGTGAAAGATCTAGCGGGGGGGAGCAGTTCTTC
- | 15 | few | TRBJ1-2 | TRBV24-1 | CATSEDSDTNYGYTF | TGTGCCACCAGTGAGGATTCGGACACTAACTATGGCTACACCTTC
TRBD2 | 15 | - | TRBJ2-3 | TRBV2 | CASSVIAGAVDTQYF | TGTGCCAGCAGTGTCATAGCGGGGGCGGTGGATACGCAGTATTTT
- | 14 | - | TRBJ2-2 | TRBV6-5 | CASIGRGLTGELFF | TGTGCCAGCATCGGGAGGGGGCTGACCGGGGAGCTGTTTTTT
TRBD2 | 14 | - | TRBJ2-3 | TRBV30 | CAWGSGGVADTQYF | TGTGCCTGGGGTAGCGGGGGGGTCGCAGATACGCAGTATTTT
TRBD1 | 15 | - | TRBJ1-2 | TRBV6-5 | CASRGQGRTNYGYTF | TGTGCCAGCAGGGGACAGGGGAGAACTAACTATGGCTACACCTTC
TRBD1 | 15 | - | TRBJ2-2 | TRBV4-3 | CASSQMAGGTGELFF | TGCGCCAGCAGCCAGATGGCAGGGGGCACCGGGGAGCTGTTTTTT
TRBD2 | 18 | - | TRBJ2-3 | TRBV5-1 | CASSFGSGGTSGADTQYF | TGCGCCAGCAGCTTCGGTTCTGGTGGAACTAGCGGGGCAGATACGCAGTATTTT
- | 14 | - | TRBJ2-2 | TRBV5-1 | CASSLPSNTGELFF | TGCGCCAGCAGCTTGCCTTCGAACACCGGGGAGCTGTTTTTT
TRBD1 | 17 | - | TRBJ1-1 | TRBV27 | CASSTTHPQGGNTEAFF | TGTGCCAGCAGTACCACCCACCCACAGGGGGGAAACACTGAAGCTTTCTTT
- | 14 | - | TRBJ2-1 | TRBV29-1 | CSVDRGATYNEQFF | TGCAGCGTTGACAGGGGGGCAACCTACAATGAGCAGTTCTTC
TRBD1 | 16 | - | TRBJ1-3 | TRBV3-1/TRBV3-2 | CASSHSGTGSGNTIYF | TGTGCCAGCAGCCACTCCGGGACAGGTTCTGGAAACACCATATATTTT
- | 13 | - | TRBJ2-3 | TRBV7-9 | CASSATSTDTQYF | TGTGCCAGCAGCGCTACTAGCACAGATACGCAGTATTTT
- | 17 | - | TRBJ1-1 | TRBV5-1 | CASSLAWGGRGNTEAFF | TGCGCCAGCAGCTTGGCCTGGGGGGGGCGCGGTAACACTGAAGCTTTCTTT
- | 13 | many | TRBJ2-5 | TRBV4-2 | CASSQEDWETQYF | TGTGCCAGCAGCCAAGAAGACTGGGAGACCCAGTACTTC
TRBD1 | 17 | - | TRBJ2-4 | TRBV19 | CASSIRATGGVRDIQYF | TGTGCCAGTAGTATAAGGGCGACAGGGGGCGTTCGAGACATTCAGTACTTC
- | 12 | - | TRBJ2-7 | TRBV30 | CALSTGAYEQYF | TGTGCCCTCTCGACGGGGGCCTACGAGCAGTACTTC
- | 12 | - | TRBJ2-3 | TRBV10-3 | CAIGLAADTQYF | TGTGCCATCGGGCTAGCTGCAGATACGCAGTATTTT
TRBD2 | 14 | - | TRBJ2-1 | TRBV4-3 | CASSPLAGGLEQFF | TGCGCCAGCAGTCCACTAGCGGGGGGTCTTGAGCAGTTCTTC
TRBD2 | 18 | few | TRBJ2-5 | TRBV4-1 | CASSQGRLAGRYQETQYF | TGCGCCAGCAGCCAAGGTCGCCTAGCGGGGAGGTACCAAGAGACCCAGTACTTC
- | 22 | - | TRBJ1-5 | TRBV3-1/TRBV3-2 | CASSQETGARGERGVQGKPQHF | TGTGCCAGCAGCCAAGAGACGGGGGCTCGGGGGGAAAGGGGTGTTCAAGGGAAGCCCCAGCATTTT
- | 13 | - | TRBJ2-7 | TRBV12-3/TRBV12-4 | CASSPQTWSEQYF | TGTGCCAGCAGTCCCCAGACTTGGTCCGAGCAGTACTTC
TRBD1 | 16 | - | TRBJ1-1 | TRBV18 | CASSPGTGGMNTEAFF | TGTGCCAGCTCACCTGGGACAGGTGGCATGAACACTGAAGCTTTCTTT
TRBD1 | 14 | - | TRBJ1-2 | TRBV7-9 | CASSLTGTAVMKTF | TGTGCCAGCAGCCTCACCGGGACAGCCGTGATGAAAACCTTC
TRBD1 | 13 | - | TRBJ1-1 | TRBV18 | CASSPQTGAEAFF | TGTGCCAGCTCACCTCAGACAGGGGCTGAAGCTTTCTTT